The present TCR beta chain was sequenced within a study of blood T cell repertoires in COVID-19. Profiled with immunoSEQ multiplex PCR; TCRdb holds only in-frame clones, not every one. The sample carries 61,000 or so clones, around 85% recorded once. The CDR3 length is 13 residues. CDR1 and CDR2 from the germline V gene are MDHEN and SYDVKM. The ends were cut back, 6 bases at V and 5 bases at J, with 10 bases in the middle. The rearrangement uses TRBV28 and TRBJ1-4, with D maybe TRBD1 (5 bases). The sequence was collected from a woman in her 70s with acute or convalescent COVID-19. Source material: peripheral blood. CDR3 loop: CASSKDRNEKLFF. The DNA for the CDR3 is TGTGCCAGCAGCAAAGACAGAAATGAAAAACTGTTTTTT.